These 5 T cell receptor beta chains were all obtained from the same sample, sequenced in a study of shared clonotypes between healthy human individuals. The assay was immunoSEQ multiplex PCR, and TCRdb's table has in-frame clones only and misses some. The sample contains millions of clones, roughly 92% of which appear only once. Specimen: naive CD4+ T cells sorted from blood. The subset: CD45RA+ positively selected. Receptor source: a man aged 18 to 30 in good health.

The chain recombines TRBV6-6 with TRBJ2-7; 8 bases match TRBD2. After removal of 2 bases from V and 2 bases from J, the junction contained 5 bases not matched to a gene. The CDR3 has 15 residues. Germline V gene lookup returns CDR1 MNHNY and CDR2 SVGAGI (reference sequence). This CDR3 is CASSYIGRATYEQYF. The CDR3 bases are TGTGCCAGCAGTTACATCGGGAGGGCCACCTACGAGCAGTACTTC.

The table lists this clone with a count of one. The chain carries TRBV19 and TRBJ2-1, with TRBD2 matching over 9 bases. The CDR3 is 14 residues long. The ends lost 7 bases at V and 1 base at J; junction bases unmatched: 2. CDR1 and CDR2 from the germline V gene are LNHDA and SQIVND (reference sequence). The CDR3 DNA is TGTGCCAGTACGCGGGAGGGGTCCTACAATGAGCAGTTCTTC. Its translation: CASTREGSYNEQFF.

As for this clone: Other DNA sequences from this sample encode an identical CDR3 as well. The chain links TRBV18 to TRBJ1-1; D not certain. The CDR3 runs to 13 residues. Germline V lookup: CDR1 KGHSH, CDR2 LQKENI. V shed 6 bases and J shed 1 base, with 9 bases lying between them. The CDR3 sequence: CASSLTRNTEAFF. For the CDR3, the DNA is TGTGCCAGCTCCCTTACACGGAACACTGAAGCTTTCTTT.

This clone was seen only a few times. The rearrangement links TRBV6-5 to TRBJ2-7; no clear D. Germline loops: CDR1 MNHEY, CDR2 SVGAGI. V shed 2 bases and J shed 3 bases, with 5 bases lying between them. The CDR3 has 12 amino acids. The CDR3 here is CASSYTGYEQYF. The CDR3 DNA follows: TGTGCCAGCAGTTACACGGGCTACGAGCAGTACTTC.

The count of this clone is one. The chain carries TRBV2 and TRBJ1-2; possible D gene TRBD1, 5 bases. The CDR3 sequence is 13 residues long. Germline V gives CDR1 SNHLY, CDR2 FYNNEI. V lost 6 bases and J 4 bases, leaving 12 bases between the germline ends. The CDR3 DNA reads TGTGCCAGCAGGTTCCAGGGACCCTATGGCTACACCTTC. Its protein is CASRFQGPYGYTF.